This entry is about one T cell receptor (beta chain). Its cognate antigen is unknown. This sample is drawn from a study of CD8 T cells in Susac syndrome. General study findings and limits: In its TCR sequencing and HLA analysis, the study acknowledged that the number of individuals was relatively small.

In Susac syndrome patients, recently defined diagnostic criteria for definite or probable disease were met. Random hexamers were used to reverse transcribe the RNA input (roughly 0.5 to 1 ug). The method of amplification for TCR beta CDR3 was immunoSEQ multiplex PCR, covering 54 Vbeta and 13 Jbeta. TCRdb processed the immunoSEQ multiplex PCR reads anew with MiXCR; each CDR3 protein has one entry. The top ten hold under 0.12% of the sample, which has about 240,000 distinct CDR3 sequences, 95% to 97% seen once. Germline V lookup: CDR1 SGHVS, CDR2 FNYEAQ. The CDR3 totals 13 residues. V lost 1 base and J 5 bases, leaving 6 bases between the germline ends.

The chain carries TRBV7-6 and TRBJ1-5; D gene unclear. The source of this sequence is a human donor with Susac syndrome. The sample consisted of CD4+ T cells from PBMCs. The CDR3 protein is CASSLDQYQPQHF. The CDR3 region has the DNA TGTGCCAGCAGCTTAGATCAGTATCAGCCCCAGCATTTT.